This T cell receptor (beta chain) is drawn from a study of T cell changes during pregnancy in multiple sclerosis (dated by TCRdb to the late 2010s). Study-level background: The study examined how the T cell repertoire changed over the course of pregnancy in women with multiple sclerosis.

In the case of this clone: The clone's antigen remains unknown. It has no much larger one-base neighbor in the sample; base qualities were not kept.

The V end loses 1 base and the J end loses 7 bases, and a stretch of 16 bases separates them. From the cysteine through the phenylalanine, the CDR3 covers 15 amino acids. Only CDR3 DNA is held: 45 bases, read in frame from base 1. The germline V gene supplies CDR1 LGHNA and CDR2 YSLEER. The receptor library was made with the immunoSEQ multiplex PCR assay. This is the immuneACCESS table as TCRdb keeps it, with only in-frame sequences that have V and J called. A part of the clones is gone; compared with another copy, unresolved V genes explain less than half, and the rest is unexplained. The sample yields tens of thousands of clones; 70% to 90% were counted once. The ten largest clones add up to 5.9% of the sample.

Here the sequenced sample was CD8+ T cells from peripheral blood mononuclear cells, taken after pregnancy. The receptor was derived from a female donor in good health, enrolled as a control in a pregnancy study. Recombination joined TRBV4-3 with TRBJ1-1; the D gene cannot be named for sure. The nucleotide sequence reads TGCGCCAGCAGCCAAGTCCCGGCGGGATCGGGTGAAGCTTTCTTT. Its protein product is CASSQVPAGSGEAFF.